The 26 T cell receptor beta chains below come from one sample, sequenced in a study of beta chain features in type 1 diabetes. These receptors lack a known antigen. Whole-study results and caveats: Shorter TCRB CDR3s, moderately but significantly so, were found in Type 1 diabetes patients in all four CD4+ subsets.

Investigators reverse transcribed all isolated RNA, so they sequenced expressed TCRB transcripts. Profiled with immunoSEQ multiplex PCR; TCRdb holds only in-frame clones, not every one. This sample has more than 200,000 clones, with roughly 16% found just once. The sequencing sample was made of naive CD4+ T cells from blood. These receptors came from a man aged 25 to 40 with type 1 diabetes.

The rearrangement joins TRBV4-2 to TRBJ2-3; TRBD2 agrees at 7 bases. The junction had 6 bases not matched to a gene; V was cut back by 0 bases and J by 6 bases. The length of the CDR3 is 15 residues. The germline V gene encodes CDR1 LGHNA and CDR2 YNFKEQ. CDR3 in amino acids: CASSQDWQGGDTQYF. CDR3 in DNA: TGTGCCAGCAGCCAAGATTGGCAGGGAGGGGATACGCAGTATTTT.

V gene TRBV4-3 combines with J gene TRBJ1-1; unclear D gene. Germline CDR1 and CDR2: LGHNA and YSLEER. This CDR3 is 14 amino acids long. Trimming cost V 4 bases and J 4 bases, with 13 bases left between them. Written as DNA, the CDR3 is TGCGCCAGCAGCCGCCGAGGAGCGGGCACTGAAGCTTTCTTT. Translated: CASSRRGAGTEAFF.

This clone has just a few counts. This chain connects TRBV30 to TRBJ2-3, with 11 positions matching TRBD1. Looked up from germline, CDR1 is GTSNPN and CDR2 is SVGIG (reference sequence). The V and J ends lost 1 base and 0 bases, in that order; junction bases with no gene match: 0. The CDR3 consists of 15 residues. CDR3 bases: TGTGCCTGGAGTGGGGACAGGGGGAGCACAGATACGCAGTATTTT. Its protein product is CAWSGDRGSTDTQYF.

V usage is TRBV27 and J usage is TRBJ2-1; the match to TRBD1 covers 7 bases. The CDR3 is made up of 14 amino acids. Trimming cost V 6 bases and J 8 bases; bases outside gene matches: 10. Germline V gene sequence: CDR1 MNHEY, CDR2 SMNVEV (reference sequence). CDR3 loop: CASSISGGRDEQFF. The CDR3 region has the DNA TGTGCCAGCAGCATTTCAGGGGGTCGCGATGAGCAGTTCTTC.

As concerns this clone: A much larger clone differs from this one at a single base, so this may be a read error. The J gene is TRBJ2-5, the V gene TRBV27; no definite D call. The V gene's germline CDR1 is MNHEY and CDR2 SMNVEV (reference sequence). CDR3 length: 11 residues. V was trimmed by 5 bases and J by 1 base, leaving 2 bases between them. The DNA for the CDR3 is TGTGCCAGCAGTGCCCAAGAGACCCAGTACTTC. This translates into CASSAQETQYF.

The rearrangement links TRBV27 to TRBJ2-6; 8 bases are a match to TRBD1. Germline CDR1 MNHEY, CDR2 SMNVEV (reference sequence). Trimming took 8 bases from V and 2 from J; bases not matched to a gene: 5. The CDR3 extends over 15 amino acids. CDR3 DNA: TGTGCCAGCGGGGAGACAGGGGCTGGGGCCAACGTCCTGACTTTC. As protein: CASGETGAGANVLTF. Together with reference TRBV27 and TRBJ2-6, the CDR3 gives the full variable domain: EAQVTQNPRYLITVTGKKLTVTCSQNMNHEYMSWYRQDPGLGLRQIYYSMNVEVTDKGDVPEGYKVSRKEKRNFPLILESPSPNQTSLYFCASGETGAGANVLTFGAGSRLTVL.

The CDR3 protein is CAWRPGTGELFF. The CDR3 region has the DNA TGTGCCTGGAGGCCCGGCACCGGGGAGCTGTTTTTT. The rearrangement joins TRBV30 to TRBJ2-2; D ambiguous. CDR1 GTSNPN and CDR2 SVGIG come from the germline V gene (reference sequence). The CDR3 spans 12 residues. The V end lost 3 bases, the J end lost 4 bases, and 6 bases lay between the germline ends.

A few counts support this clone. J is TRBJ2-3 and V is TRBV11-3; possible D gene TRBD2, 5 bases. Germline V gene data show CDR1 as SGHNT and CDR2 as YENEEA. This CDR3 spans 15 amino acids. Trimming left V 8 bases short and J 4 bases short, with 19 bases between. CDR3 DNA: TGTGCCAGCGCCGAGCCGGGGAGCATGGCAGATACGCAGTATTTT. It codes for CASAEPGSMADTQYF.

This clone was counted a few times. CDR3 amino acids: CSKPSRRTPLTNEKLFF. The CDR3 bases are TGCAGCAAGCCCTCAAGAAGGACTCCATTAACTAATGAAAAACTGTTTTTT. V gene TRBV29-1 combines with J gene TRBJ1-4; D unresolved. CDR1 and CDR2 from the germline V gene are SQVTM and ANQGSEA. Trimming pared 8 bases from V and 1 base from J, leaving 23 bases between. This CDR3 has 17 amino acids.

This clone was picked up a small number of times. This chain links TRBV28 with TRBJ1-1; D is unclear. CDR1 and CDR2 from the germline V gene are MDHEN and SYDVKM. This CDR3 has 14 amino acids. Trimming stripped 4 bases from V and 1 base from J, with 10 bases between. In DNA form, the CDR3 reads TGTGCCAGCAGTTACTACAGAAGGAACACTGAAGCTTTCTTT. This sequence encodes CASSYYRRNTEAFF. The full variable domain, completed using reference TRBV28 and TRBJ1-1, is DVKVTQSSRYLVKRTGEKVFLECVQDMDHENMFWYRQDPGLGLRLIYFSYDVKMKEKGDIPEGYSVSREKKERFSLILESASTNQTSMYLCASSYYRRNTEAFFGQGTRLTVV.

The rearrangement links TRBV7-2 to TRBJ2-1; 10 bases match TRBD2. The trim removed 5 bases at V and 4 bases at J, leaving 17 bases unmatched. Germline V CDR1 and CDR2: SGHTA, FQGNSA. CDR3 size: 19 residues. The CDR3 loop reads CASSRGRGSGRPRYNEQFF. CDR3 coding DNA: TGTGCCAGCAGCCGAGGTAGGGGTAGCGGGAGGCCCAGATACAATGAGCAGTTCTTC.

This clone was picked up a small number of times. This CDR3 is also generated by other DNA sequences in the sample. V and J are TRBV5-1 and TRBJ2-1; D is unclear. Germline V gives CDR1 SGHRS, CDR2 YFSETQ. Between the trimmed V and J ends, which lost 3 bases and 3 bases, there was a span of 1 base. The CDR3 is 11 residues long. The CDR3 region has the DNA TGCGCCAGCAGCTACTACAATGAGCAGTTCTTC. Translated: CASSYYNEQFF.

The V call is TRBV6-6, the J call TRBJ2-7, with TRBD2 as a possible D gene (7 bases). The CDR3 covers 15 residues. V lost 7 bases, J lost 3 bases, and 19 bases lay in between. CDR1 MNHNY and CDR2 SVGAGI come from the germline V gene (reference sequence). CDR3 sequence: CASTPQGGLNYEQYF. The CDR3 DNA sequence: TGTGCCAGCACCCCGCAAGGGGGACTAAACTACGAGCAGTACTTC.

This clone was observed a few times. V is TRBV7-2 and J is TRBJ2-1, with unresolved D. V lost 5 bases, J lost 14 bases, and 13 bases lay in between. The V gene's germline CDR1 is SGHTA and CDR2 FQGNSA. There are 11 residues in the CDR3. CDR3 residues: CASSLGQAKFF. CDR3 nucleotides: TGTGCCAGCAGCCTCGGGCAGGCCAAGTTCTTC.

V gene TRBV28 combines with J gene TRBJ2-5, with D perhaps matching TRBD2 (5 bases). Trimming stripped 4 bases from V and 2 bases from J, with 8 bases between. This CDR3 spans 13 amino acids. Germline V gene sequence: CDR1 MDHEN, CDR2 SYDVKM. Here the CDR3 reads CASSSGVQETQYF. CDR3 sequence (DNA): TGTGCCAGCAGTTCCGGGGTTCAAGAGACCCAGTACTTC.

This clone was recorded a few times. The chain joins TRBV30 to TRBJ1-2; TRBD1 might be the D (6 bases). CDR3 length equals 15 residues. Germline V CDR1 and CDR2: GTSNPN, SVGIG (reference sequence). V was clipped by 0 bases and J by 8 bases, with 19 bases between them. CDR3 coding DNA: TGTGCCTGGAGTGTACAACAGGGATGGTTGAGAGGCTACACCTTC. Residues: CAWSVQQGWLRGYTF.

This clone turned up a few times. The genes are TRBV29-1 and TRBJ1-2; D is possibly TRBD1 (5 bases). Trimming cost V 3 bases and J 2 bases, with 13 bases left between them. Germline V lookup: CDR1 SQVTM, CDR2 ANQGSEA. The CDR3 extends over 14 amino acids. CDR3 residues: CSVDQDAGNYGYTF. The CDR3 DNA follows: TGCAGCGTTGATCAGGACGCAGGGAACTATGGCTACACCTTC.

This clone showed up just a few times. The chain links TRBV10-3 to TRBJ2-1, with 7 bases identical to TRBD1. Losses at the gene ends were 6 bases for V and 8 bases for J; bases not matched to a gene: 7. The germline gives CDR1 ENHRY, CDR2 SYGVKD. This CDR3 has 13 amino acids. For the CDR3, the DNA is TGTGCCATCAGAAGACAGGGTGAGGATGAGCAGTTCTTC. Residues: CAIRRQGEDEQFF.

This chain connects TRBV19 to TRBJ2-1; the match to TRBD2 covers 7 bases. Germline assignment: CDR1 LNHDA and CDR2 SQIVND (reference sequence). The length of the CDR3 is 17 residues. The J segment lost 6 bases and the V segment lost 0 bases, leaving 11 bases of the junction unmatched. The DNA for the CDR3 is TGTGCCAGTAGTATAGACGGACTAGTTCGAGGTATCAATGAGCAGTTCTTC. It specifies CASSIDGLVRGINEQFF.

The rearrangement links TRBV7-2 to TRBJ2-7, with D perhaps matching TRBD1 or TRBD2 (5 bases each). Trimming cost V 0 bases and J 6 bases, with 6 bases left between them. This CDR3 region has 12 residues. Germline V gene lookup returns CDR1 SGHTA and CDR2 FQGNSA. For the CDR3, the DNA is TGTGCCAGCAGCTTAGCGAGGGGCGAGCAGTACTTC. Its translation is CASSLARGEQYF.

A remark on this clone: In the same sample, other DNA sequences code for this CDR3. The J gene is TRBJ2-7, the V gene TRBV30, with 7 bases aligning to TRBD2. V shed 4 bases, J shed 1 base, and the junction held 1 base outside the gene matches. The CDR3 spans 12 residues. Germline CDR1 is GTSNPN and CDR2 is SVGIG (reference sequence). CDR3 protein: CAWTSGSYEQYF. The CDR3 DNA follows: TGTGCCTGGACTAGCGGTTCCTACGAGCAGTACTTC.

There are a few counts of this clone. The V gene is TRBV7-9, the J gene TRBJ2-1; TRBD2 might be the D (5 bases). CDR3 size: 13 residues. Germline V gene data show CDR1 as SEHNR and CDR2 as FQNEAQ (reference sequence). CDR3 nucleotide sequence: TGTGCTGTAACGAGGCTAGCATCCGATGAGCAGTTCTTC. It codes for CAVTRLASDEQFF.

This clone has only one observation. V gene TRBV2 combines with J gene TRBJ1-5; 8 bases match TRBD1. The CDR3 consists of 14 residues. Germline loops: CDR1 SNHLY, CDR2 FYNNEI. Trimming removed 7 bases from V and 3 bases from J; junction bases left unmatched: 5. The DNA of the CDR3 is TGTGCCAGCAATTCGGACAGGGTCAATCAGCCCCAGCATTTT. Translating it yields CASNSDRVNQPQHF.

This chain joins TRBV7-9 and TRBJ2-1; D is unclear. The germline V and J ends were trimmed by 1 base and 4 bases, with 8 bases remaining between them. Per germline, CDR1 SEHNR and CDR2 FQNEAQ (reference sequence). The CDR3 has 14 residues. Written as DNA, the CDR3 is TGTGCCAGCAGCTTAGTTGGCCTTTACAATGAGCAGTTCTTC. Translating it yields CASSLVGLYNEQFF.

The chain carries TRBV29-1 and TRBJ2-1; 10 nucleotides match TRBD1. Germline V gives CDR1 SQVTM, CDR2 ANQGSEA. The CDR3 has 21 residues. V lost 3 bases, J lost 2 bases, and 22 bases stayed unmatched. As DNA, the CDR3 is TGCAGCGTTGACTATCGACAGGGGGCGCCTCATGGTGTGTACACCTACAATGAGCAGTTCTTC. Translated, it gives CSVDYRQGAPHGVYTYNEQFF.

The gene calls are TRBV4-1 and TRBJ2-2; D is unclear. Germline CDR1 and CDR2: MGHRA and YSYEKL. The CDR3 totals 16 residues. The V end was cut by 1 base, the J end by 0 bases, with 9 bases between. The CDR3 DNA follows: TGCGCCAGCAGCCAAGGGCAGGCGACGAACACCGGGGAGCTGTTTTTT. Its translation is CASSQGQATNTGELFF.